This TCR beta chain was identified during a study of T cell responses to AZD1222 COVID-19 vaccine (dated by TCRdb to the early 2020s). With respect to the entire study: AZD1222 recipients given second doses at about 4 weeks or at about 12 weeks were pooled, since spike-specific TCR depth and breadth were not found to differ between the two schedules. TCR sequencing covered some 240 trial participants: 207 given two doses of AZD1222 and 26 given two doses of MenACWY control vaccine. Trial participants were enrolled into age subgroups of 18-55, 56-69 and 70-plus years, which contained about 160, 30 and 59 TCR-sequenced participants, respectively.

The CDR3 regions of human TCRbeta chains were subjected to immunosequencing. The authors processed their data as follows. TCRs in the repertoires were matched against a reference library of SARS-CoV-2-specific TCRs that had been generated with the MIRA antigen-specificity platform. Breadth meant the fraction of unique TCRs that were SARS-CoV-2-associated, whereas depth meant the fraction of total T cells that were SARS-CoV-2-associated. Using the MIRA data, every spike-specific TCR was mapped to the spike region that the TCR reacted to and assigned to either a CD4 or a CD8 class. Log10-transformed breadth and depth values were compared by one-way ANOVA with Sidak's multiple comparisons tests. TCRdb stores this immuneACCESS table with in-frame sequences only. Part of the clones is absent; in the studies checked, under half of the shortfall reflects unresolved V genes, and no reason is known for the rest. The V and J calls and clone size were taken over from that table, and D and trimming were inferred from the DNA. The sample table contains some 140,000 clones; only one count was recorded for less than 95% of them. Around 2.8% of the sample is in the top ten clones.

On this clone: It has no known antigen specificity. Base qualities are not recorded, but no much larger clone differs from it by a single base.

In the paper's terms, the time point label means: baseline before first vaccination. Samples from vaccinated people were obtained from the UK trials COV001 and COV002, which included a single-blind randomized controlled phase 2/3 trial of AZD1222 (ChAdOx1 nCoV-19) in healthy adults. For TCRbeta chain sequencing, PBMC samples from trial participants were taken at day 0 and at day 28 after the second dose. Results and caveats for the whole study, not just this receptor: In the small 56-69-year group, the increase in depth fell short of significance, most likely because of low power. Conclusions about previously exposed vaccinees are limited, since just five or six AZD1222 recipients were seropositive for SARS-CoV-2 at baseline. No day 14 peak-response samples were available, so repertoires were characterized only after the peak T cell response. The vaccine-associated CD4 TCRs covered the entire spike protein, and the dominant responses fell in regions 160-218 and 743-854. Spike-specific TCR breadth and depth rose significantly after two AZD1222 doses compared with day 0 and with MenACWY recipients. Epitopes outside the regions mutated in the B.1.351 and B.1.1.7 variants were reportedly recognized by nearly half of the unique spike-specific TCRs. Participants were mostly white British, with more females than males. The authors suggested clonal diversity may have been underestimated.

This clonotype originated in an adult in good health. The material sequenced was peripheral blood, taken on day 0 of AZD1222 vaccination.

The CDR3 loop reads CASSQVPISNYNSPLHF. DNA sequence: TGCGCCAGCAGCCAAGTCCCGATCTCGAACTATAATTCACCCCTCCACTTT. The rearranged segments are TRBV4-3 and TRBJ1-6; the D gene is unclear. The CDR3 numbers 17 residues from cysteine through phenylalanine. Here the CDR3 DNA is all that survives: 51 bases in frame from base 1. For CDR1 and CDR2, the germline V gene lists LGHNA and YSLEER. V drops 1 base and J drops 3 bases, leaving 13 bases in between.